This T cell receptor beta chain was documented in a study of blood T cell repertoires in COVID-19. The wider study: From T cells, B-cell-depleted T cells, or PBMCs came the material, which was cDNA or gDNA.

TCRdb's table, derived via immunoSEQ multiplex PCR, lists solely in-frame clones and lacks some. This table has 100,000 to 150,000 clones, approximately 85% appearing once. V lost 7 bases and J 8 bases, leaving 19 bases between the germline ends. This CDR3 is 14 amino acids long. Germline CDR1 reads SGHTS; CDR2 reads YDEGEE. Sequencing was done on a sample of peripheral blood. This chain uses TRBV5-8 with TRBJ1-5, with TRBD1 as a possible D gene (5 bases). This sequence was found in a woman aged 80 or over with acute or convalescent COVID-19. CDR3 sequence (DNA): TGTGCCAGCGGTACAGGCGCCCCTTGGGAGCCCCAGCATTTT. It encodes CASGTGAPWEPQHF. Complete variable domain (other parts from reference TRBV5-8 and TRBJ1-5): EAGVTQSPTHLIKTRGQQATLRCSPISGHTSVYWYQQALGLGLQFLLWYDEGEERNRGNFPPRFSGRQFPNYSSELNVNALELEDSALYLCASGTGAPWEPQHFGDGTRLSIL.